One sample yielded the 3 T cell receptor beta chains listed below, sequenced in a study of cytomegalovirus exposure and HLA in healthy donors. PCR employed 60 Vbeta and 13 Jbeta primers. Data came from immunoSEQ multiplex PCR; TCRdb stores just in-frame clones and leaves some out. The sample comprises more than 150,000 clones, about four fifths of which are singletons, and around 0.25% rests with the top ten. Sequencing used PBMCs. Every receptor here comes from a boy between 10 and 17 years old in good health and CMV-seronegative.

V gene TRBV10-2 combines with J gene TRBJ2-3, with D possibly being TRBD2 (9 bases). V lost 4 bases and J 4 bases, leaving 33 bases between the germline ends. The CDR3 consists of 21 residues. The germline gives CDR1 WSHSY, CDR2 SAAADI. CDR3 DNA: TGCGCCAGCAGTGGCCAGATAGGACAGGGATGGACTAGCGCAAGGCCAGATACGCAGTATTTT. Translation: CASSGQIGQGWTSARPDTQYF.

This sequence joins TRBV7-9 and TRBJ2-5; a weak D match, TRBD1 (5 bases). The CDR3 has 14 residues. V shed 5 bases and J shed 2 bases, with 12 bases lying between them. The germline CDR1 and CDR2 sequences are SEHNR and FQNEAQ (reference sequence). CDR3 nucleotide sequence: TGTGCCAGCAGCCCATCAGACAGACAAGAGACCCAGTACTTC. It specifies CASSPSDRQETQYF.

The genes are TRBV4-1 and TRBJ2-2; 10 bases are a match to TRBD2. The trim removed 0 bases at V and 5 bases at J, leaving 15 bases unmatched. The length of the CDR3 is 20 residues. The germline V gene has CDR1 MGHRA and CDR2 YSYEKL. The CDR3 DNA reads TGCGCCAGCAGCCAAGATTCGTATCCAGCGGGGGGGCTTTATACCGGGGAGCTGTTTTTT. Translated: CASSQDSYPAGGLYTGELFF.